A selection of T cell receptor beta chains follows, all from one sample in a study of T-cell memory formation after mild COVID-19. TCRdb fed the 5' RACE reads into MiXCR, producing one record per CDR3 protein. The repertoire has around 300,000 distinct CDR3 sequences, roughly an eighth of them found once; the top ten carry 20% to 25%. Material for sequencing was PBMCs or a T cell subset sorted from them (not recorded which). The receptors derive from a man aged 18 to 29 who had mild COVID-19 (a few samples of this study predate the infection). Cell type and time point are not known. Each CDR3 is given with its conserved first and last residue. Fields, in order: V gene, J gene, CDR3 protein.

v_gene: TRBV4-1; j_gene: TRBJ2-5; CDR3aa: CASSQSGLGGETQYF
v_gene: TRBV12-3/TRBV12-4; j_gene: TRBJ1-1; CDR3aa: CASSLRPLGTEAFF
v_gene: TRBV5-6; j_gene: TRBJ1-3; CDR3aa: CASSPDLSGNTIYF
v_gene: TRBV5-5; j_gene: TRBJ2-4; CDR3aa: CASSRLEIGAKNIQYF
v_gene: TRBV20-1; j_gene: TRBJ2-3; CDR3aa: CSARPGGTDTQYF
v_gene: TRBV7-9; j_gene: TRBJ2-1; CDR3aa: CASSLSYRGRIF
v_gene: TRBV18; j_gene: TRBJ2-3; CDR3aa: CASSPLGPGLAESDTQYF
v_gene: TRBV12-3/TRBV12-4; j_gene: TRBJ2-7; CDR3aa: CASSSWGSRDSGHEQYF
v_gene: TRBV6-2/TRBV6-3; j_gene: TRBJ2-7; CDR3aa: CASRPERGGSYEQYF
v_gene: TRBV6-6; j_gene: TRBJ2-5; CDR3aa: CASSYGQEKETQYF
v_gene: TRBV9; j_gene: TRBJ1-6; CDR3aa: CASSVALDSPLHF
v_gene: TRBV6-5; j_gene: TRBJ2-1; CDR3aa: CASSYTSVVQGAYNEQFF
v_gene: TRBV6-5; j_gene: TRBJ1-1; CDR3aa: CASSFQSGDTEAFF
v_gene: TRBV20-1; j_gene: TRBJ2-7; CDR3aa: CSALKDRLYEQYF
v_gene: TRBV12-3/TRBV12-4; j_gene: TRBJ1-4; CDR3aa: CASSPNRGGEKLFF
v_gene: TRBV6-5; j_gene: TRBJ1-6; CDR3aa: CASSSSFIGSPLHF
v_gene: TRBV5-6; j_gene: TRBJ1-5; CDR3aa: CASSQWDREHYQPQHF
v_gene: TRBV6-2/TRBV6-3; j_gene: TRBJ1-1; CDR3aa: CASSYSIGAGVLNTEAFF
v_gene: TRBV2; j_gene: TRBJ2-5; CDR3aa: CASRGASGVETQYF
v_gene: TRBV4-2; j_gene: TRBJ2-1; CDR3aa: CASSQAAWGLYNEQFF
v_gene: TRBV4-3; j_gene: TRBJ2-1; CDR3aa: CASSQVNRQGEQFF
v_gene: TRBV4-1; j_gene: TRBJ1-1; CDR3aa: CASSRGTVTEAFF
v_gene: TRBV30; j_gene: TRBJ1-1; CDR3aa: CAWARGQGATEAFF
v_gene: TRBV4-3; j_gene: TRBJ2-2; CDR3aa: CASSQDGAGRAGELFF
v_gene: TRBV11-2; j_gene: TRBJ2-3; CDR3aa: CASSPRTSGGAGDTQYF
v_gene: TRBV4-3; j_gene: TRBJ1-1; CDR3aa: CASSQDGTGVRQTEAFF
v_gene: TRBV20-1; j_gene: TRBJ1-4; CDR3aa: CSFRGLGEKLFF
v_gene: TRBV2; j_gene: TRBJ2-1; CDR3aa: CASSEFVGGYNEQFF
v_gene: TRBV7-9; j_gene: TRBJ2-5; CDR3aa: CASSNRKTGMGETQYF
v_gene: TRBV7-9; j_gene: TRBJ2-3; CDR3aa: CASSFTSARTDTQYF
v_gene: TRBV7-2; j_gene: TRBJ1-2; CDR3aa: CASSLLGSGYGYTF
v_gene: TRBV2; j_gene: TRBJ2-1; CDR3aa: CASSPWGRGNEQFF
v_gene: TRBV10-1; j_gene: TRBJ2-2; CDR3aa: CASSPGLAGGNTGELFF
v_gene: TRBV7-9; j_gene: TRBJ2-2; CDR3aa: CASLSGTGELFF
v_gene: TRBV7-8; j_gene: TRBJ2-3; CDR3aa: CASSLGGGFDTQYF
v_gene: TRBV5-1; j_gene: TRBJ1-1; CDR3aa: CASEGTGTEAFF
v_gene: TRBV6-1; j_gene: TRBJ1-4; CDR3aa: CASRTGLENEKLFF
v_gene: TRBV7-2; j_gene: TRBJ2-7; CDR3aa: CASSSGGDREQYF
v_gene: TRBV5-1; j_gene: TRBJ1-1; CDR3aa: CASSLEGQGSAFF
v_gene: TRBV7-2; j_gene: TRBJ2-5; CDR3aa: CASSLVDRDQETQYF
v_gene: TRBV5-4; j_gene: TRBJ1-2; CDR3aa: CASSLDRHYGYTF
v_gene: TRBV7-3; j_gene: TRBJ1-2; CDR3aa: CASSLVAGIDHGYTF
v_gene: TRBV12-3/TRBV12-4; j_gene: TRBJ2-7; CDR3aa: CASSLLAGGDEQYF
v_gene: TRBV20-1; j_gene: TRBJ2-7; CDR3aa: CSARAPGAGEQYF
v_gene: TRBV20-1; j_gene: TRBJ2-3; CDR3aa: CSARFLAGTDTQYF
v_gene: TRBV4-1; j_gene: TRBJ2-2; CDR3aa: CASSLTSEGAGELFF
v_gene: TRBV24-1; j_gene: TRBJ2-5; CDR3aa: CATSDFSGGDETQYF
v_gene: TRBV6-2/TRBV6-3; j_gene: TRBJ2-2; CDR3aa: CASRHPGHSNTGELFF
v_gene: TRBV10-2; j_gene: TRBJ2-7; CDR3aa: CASRDNSYEQYF
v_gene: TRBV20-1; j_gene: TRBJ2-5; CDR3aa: CSARKVGGLQETQYF
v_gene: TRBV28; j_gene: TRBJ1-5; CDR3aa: CASSFGFQPQHF
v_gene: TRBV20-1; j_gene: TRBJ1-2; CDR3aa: CSAKTGGTNYGYTF